The clone carrying this T cell receptor beta chain was picked up a small number of times. Antigen specificity is unknown. MiXCR, applied by TCRdb to the reads, yields one record per CDR3 protein. The sample includes more than 85,000 distinct CDR3 sequences, around 29% of them seen just once. This sample was included in a study of T cell repertoires in cytomegalovirus infection. The germline V gene encodes CDR1 SEHNR and CDR2 FQNEAQ (reference sequence). The V segment lost 5 bases and the J segment 9 bases; nucleotides outside the gene matches: 10. The CDR3 runs 14 residues. This sequence joins TRBV7-9 and TRBJ2-1, with TRBD2 matching 7 bases. This clonotype was obtained from a human donor in good health (CMV status not recorded). Some clones in this sample may be carry-over from other donors' samples. The source material was CD8+ T cells from cultured PBMCs, sampled from culture after CMV antigen stimulation. CDR3 region: CASSPPAGVAEQFF. CDR3 nucleotide sequence: TGTGCCAGCAGCCCCCCCGCGGGGGTTGCTGAGCAGTTCTTC. The full variable domain, in which reference TRBV7-9 and TRBJ2-1 provide the parts outside the CDR3, is DTGVSQNPRHKITKRGQNVTFRCDPISEHNRLYWYRQTLGQGPEFLTYFQNEAQLEKSRLLSDRFSAERPKGSFSTLEIQRTEQGDSAMYLCASSPPAGVAEQFFGPGTRLTVL.